The 11 T cell receptor beta chains below come from one sample, sequenced in a study of cytomegalovirus exposure and HLA in healthy donors (dated by TCRdb to the late 2010s). Libraries were constructed by the immunoSEQ multiplex PCR assay. A mixture of 60 forward primers for TCR Vbeta segments and 13 reverse primers for TCR Jbeta segments was used in the multiplex PCR. The source is immuneACCESS, and TCRdb retained only in-frame sequences with V and J called. Part of the clones is not carried over; for the studies checked, unresolved V genes explain less than half of this, and the remainder is unexplained. This sample has approximately 150,000 clones in its table, and 73% of those were observed once. Clones ranked in the top ten supply roughly 5.4% of the sample. Sequenced input: PBMCs. These receptors came from a woman aged 18-29 years in good health and CMV-seropositive.

There are a few counts of this clone. V is TRBV2 and J is TRBJ2-1, with TRBD1 matching over 8 bases. The germline CDR1 and CDR2 sequences are SNHLY and FYNNEI. The J segment lost 8 bases and the V segment lost 7 bases, leaving 4 bases of the junction unmatched. The CDR3 runs to 12 residues. CDR3 protein: CASKNRGDEQFF. In DNA, the CDR3 is TGTGCCAGCAAGAACAGGGGGGATGAGCAGTTCTTC.

The rearrangement uses TRBV7-2 and TRBJ2-1, with 7 bases fitting TRBD1. Unmatched junction bases numbered 5, after V lost 3 bases and J lost 6 bases. The CDR3 consists of 14 residues. The germline V gene encodes CDR1 SGHTA and CDR2 FQGNSA. CDR3 DNA sequence: TGTGCCAGCAGCTTTGGAACAGGGGTCAATGAGCAGTTCTTC. This translates into CASSFGTGVNEQFF.

The rearrangement uses TRBV6-6 and TRBJ2-1, with TRBD2 matching 12 bases. This CDR3 is built from 16 residues. Germline CDR1 is MNHNY and CDR2 is SVGAGI (reference sequence). Unmatched junction bases numbered 5, after V lost 3 bases and J lost 5 bases. The CDR3 DNA sequence: TGTGCCAGCAGTTATAGTCTAGCGGGGGGGAACAATGAGCAGTTCTTC. It specifies CASSYSLAGGNNEQFF.

This clone turned up a few times. The chain links TRBV7-2 to TRBJ2-7; 8 positions agree with TRBD1. Germline values: CDR1 SGHTA, CDR2 FQGNSA. The ends lost 1 base at V and 3 bases at J; junction bases unmatched: 2. CDR3 length: 14 residues. The CDR3 DNA follows: TGTGCCAGCAGCTTAGATACAGGGGGCTACGAGCAGTACTTC. It specifies CASSLDTGGYEQYF.

About this clone itself: Relative to the germline gene, one junction end is altered; a read error may explain this. The genes are TRBV20-1 and TRBJ2-3, with TRBD1 as a possible D gene (7 bases). From germline, CDR1 is DFQATT and CDR2 SNEGSKA (reference sequence). The CDR3 loop spans 10 amino acids. The CDR3: CSAPRQGLHF. The CDR3 DNA is TGCAGTGCTCCGCGACAGGGACTGCATTTT.

In its sample, this clone was seen once. V and J are TRBV18 and TRBJ2-5; 8 bases agree with TRBD1. There are 14 residues in the CDR3. CDR1 KGHSH and CDR2 LQKENI come from the germline V gene. V shed 3 bases and J 1 base; nucleotides not matched to a gene: 1. The CDR3 is CASSPTGGQETQYF. The CDR3 DNA follows: TGTGCCAGCTCACCTACAGGGGGCCAAGAGACCCAGTACTTC.

This rearrangement joins TRBV19 to TRBJ1-2; D remains ambiguous. The germline V gene has CDR1 LNHDA and CDR2 SQIVND (reference sequence). This CDR3 spans 13 amino acids. V was trimmed by 4 bases and J by 7 bases, leaving 13 bases between them. The CDR3: CASSSRIFVGYTF. The CDR3 DNA reads as TGTGCCAGTAGTAGCAGGATTTTTGTTGGCTACACCTTC.

The chain's CDR3 is CASSSLAGGSYNEQFF. The CDR3 coding sequence is TGTGCCAGCAGTTCACTAGCGGGGGGGTCCTACAATGAGCAGTTCTTC. The gene calls are TRBV28 and TRBJ2-1; 13 positions match TRBD2. CDR1 is MDHEN, CDR2 SYDVKM, per germline. Unmatched junction bases numbered 1, after V lost 4 bases and J lost 1 base. The CDR3 covers 16 residues.

This chain connects TRBV28 to TRBJ2-2; 8 positions match TRBD2. Trimming cost V 8 bases and J 8 bases; bases outside gene matches: 7. The germline gives CDR1 MDHEN, CDR2 SYDVKM. The CDR3 covers 13 residues. CDR3 nucleotide sequence: TGTGCCAGCTCCCACGGGGGGGTAGGGGAGCTGTTTTTT. Protein: CASSHGGVGELFF.

This chain links TRBV29-1 with TRBJ2-3; possibly TRBD1 for D (7 bases). V was shortened by 2 bases and J by 7 bases, with 16 bases between the two germline ends. The CDR3 covers 14 residues. Germline assignment: CDR1 SQVTM and CDR2 ANQGSEA. CDR3 nucleotide sequence: TGCAGCGTTGAATTCCAGCAGGGGGGAAATACGCAGTATTTT. Amino acids: CSVEFQQGGNTQYF.

The chain combines TRBV7-8 with TRBJ2-1, with TRBD1 identical over 9 bases. The CDR3 is made up of 14 amino acids. J was trimmed by 7 bases and V by 5 bases; bases with no gene match: 6. CDR1 and CDR2 (germline): SGHVS, FQNEAQ. The CDR3 region is CASSVRDRVNEQFF. For the CDR3, the DNA is TGTGCCAGCAGCGTCCGGGACAGGGTGAATGAGCAGTTCTTC.